Sequencing of this T cell receptor (beta chain) was carried out in a study of Ad26.COV2.S vaccination and SARS-CoV-2 variants. Study results and caveats: Substantial breadth was reportedly displayed by spike-specific CD8+ and CD4+ T cell responses after vaccination.

CDR3 length: 15 residues. Germline CDR1 reads SGHTA; CDR2 reads FQGNSA. Trimming left V 4 bases short and J 4 bases short, with 11 bases between. Some clones are missing from TCRdb's copy, which holds only in-frame ones; the method was immunoSEQ multiplex PCR. Of hundreds of thousands of clones in the sample, about 85% were seen once. Treatment meaning: about 20 received Ad26.COV2.S at low or high dose, single or two shots; about 5 received placebo; per-sample allocation not given. Samples came from day 63 after the first vaccine or placebo injection. SARS-CoV-2 spike from the Wuhan strain was encoded by the vaccine, an Ad26 vector. A remark on this clone: Its antigen remains unknown.

The sequencing here drew on peripheral blood, taken in a trial of Ad26.COV2.S vaccine versus placebo. The sequence derives from a person between 18 and 65 years old who received the Ad26.COV2.S COVID-19 vaccine or a placebo. The rearrangement uses TRBV7-2 and TRBJ2-6; D is unclear. The CDR3 nucleotides read TGTGCCAGCAGCTACCCGGGTGCCGGGGCCAACGTCCTGACTTTC. It yields the protein CASSYPGAGANVLTF.